This T cell receptor beta chain is from a study of T cell repertoires in cytomegalovirus infection. Study summary: Indications came from public TCR beta signatures; they pointed to CMV infection and to a matching HLA type.

Study-wide results and limits: There were carriers of CMV plus the relevant HLA, and cumulative public TCR beta family frequency identified them.

Turning to this clonotype: Its matching antigen is unknown.

V lost 4 bases to trimming and J lost 3 bases, with 9 bases between them. Germline CDR1 is SQVTM and CDR2 is ANQGSEA. This CDR3 has 12 amino acids. One entry per CDR3 protein, called by TCRdb with MiXCR from the reads. The sample holds about 890,000 distinct CDR3 sequences, around 30% seen once. The source is a human donor in good health (CMV status not recorded). Some clones in this sample may be carry-over from other donors' samples. V is TRBV29-1 and J is TRBJ1-2; D is undetermined. This sample comprised cultured CD8+ T cells from PBMCs, obtained from culture after CMV antigen stimulation. The CDR3 loop is CSVADSYYGYTF. The DNA for the CDR3 is TGCAGCGTTGCAGATTCTTACTATGGCTACACCTTC.